This record looks at one T cell receptor (beta chain) sequence and its context. Its cognate antigen is unknown. This sample was included in a study of OX40 agonist ivuxolimab in advanced cancers. Overall study: From roughly 20 to 85 years was the age range, with a mean of about 56 years, and roughly 83% were male. Study-wide points: Blood T cells, both CD4+ and CD8+, expanded clonally by week 6 at 0.1 to 3.0 mg/kg.

Germline V CDR1 and CDR2: SGHRS, YFSETQ. CDR3 length: 15 amino acids. V dropped 8 bases and J dropped 6 bases, with 18 bases sitting between them. Method: immunoSEQ multiplex PCR; TCRdb's copy keeps in-frame clones and lacks some. The repertoire holds some 100,000 clones, approximately 91% seen once, with 0.82% in the top ten. This specimen was CD4+ or CD8+ T cells sorted from blood, taken in a trial of the OX40 agonist ivuxolimab. V gene TRBV5-1 combines with J gene TRBJ1-6; D gene unclear. The source is an adult with an advanced solid tumor such as melanoma, head and neck, liver or kidney cancer. CDR3 in DNA: TGCGCCAGTGAGTTCAAGGGCGAGGGTAATTCACCCCTCCACTTT. It translates to CASEFKGEGNSPLHF.